Below, 18 T cell receptor beta chains from the same sample are listed, as sequenced in a study of blood T cell repertoires in COVID-19. Profiled with immunoSEQ multiplex PCR; TCRdb holds only in-frame clones, not every one. The table includes about 200,000 clones, approximately 73% detected once. The sample comprised PBMCs or T cells enriched from blood (not recorded which). Every receptor here comes from a woman aged 45 to 65 with acute COVID-19.

This clone has only a few counts. The chain employs TRBV7-9 and TRBJ1-5; D unclear. Germline assignment: CDR1 SEHNR and CDR2 FQNEAQ (reference sequence). This CDR3 spans 14 amino acids. The ends were cut back, 6 bases at V and 5 bases at J, with 14 bases in the middle. CDR3 DNA: TGTGCCAGCAGTCCCGACACCCACCATCAGCCCCAGCATTTT. Translating it yields CASSPDTHHQPQHF.

The V call is TRBV7-8, the J call TRBJ2-7; D might be TRBD1 (5 bases). CDR3 length: 13 amino acids. V was cut by 5 bases and J by 1 base, with 9 bases left in between. Germline CDR1 reads SGHVS; CDR2 reads FQNEAQ. The CDR3, as DNA: TGTGCCAGCAGCCGACAGATTTCCTACGAGCAGTACGTC. It codes for CASSRQISYEQYV.

The J gene is TRBJ2-5, the V gene TRBV19; possibly TRBD1 for D (6 bases). This CDR3 spans 14 amino acids. Trimming took off 4 bases at V and 5 bases at J, with 14 bases between the two ends. CDR1 is LNHDA and CDR2 is SQIVND in the germline V gene (reference sequence). The CDR3 here is CASSTNRVGETQYF. The CDR3 nucleotides read TGTGCCAGTAGTACTAACAGGGTGGGGGAGACCCAGTACTTC.

The chain has TRBV3-1 (or the pseudogene TRBV3-2) and TRBJ2-1; 8 nucleotides agree with TRBD2. The junction had 9 bases not matched to a gene; V was cut back by 5 bases and J by 3 bases. This CDR3 spans 16 amino acids. The germline V gene encodes CDR1 LGHDT and CDR2 YNNKEL (reference sequence). Written as DNA, the CDR3 is TGTGCCAGCAGCTCACACGGGGGGGCTGGCTACAATGAGCAGTTCTTC. Translation gives CASSSHGGAGYNEQFF.

The chain recombines TRBV28 with TRBJ1-1, with 8 nucleotides matching TRBD1. J gave up 0 bases and V 2 bases, and 8 bases lay outside the gene matches. Germline CDR1 and CDR2: MDHEN and SYDVKM. CDR3 length: 17 residues. The CDR3 is CASSLEGRGLMNTEAFF. The CDR3 coding sequence is TGTGCCAGCAGTTTAGAGGGCAGGGGGCTGATGAACACTGAAGCTTTCTTT.

This clone occurred once. This chain joins TRBV9 and TRBJ1-4; a weak D match, TRBD1 (6 bases). Between the trimmed V and J ends, which lost 4 bases and 2 bases, there was a span of 12 bases. This CDR3 comprises 15 residues. Germline V CDR1 and CDR2: SGDLS, YYNGEE. CDR3 sequence reads: CASSPGGGTNEKLFF. DNA of the CDR3: TGTGCCAGCAGCCCCGGGGGGGGCACTAATGAAAAACTGTTTTTT.

This chain uses TRBV3-1 (or the pseudogene TRBV3-2) with TRBJ1-6; D perhaps matches TRBD1 (5 bases). V lost 4 bases to trimming and J lost 1 base, with 11 bases between them. This CDR3 is built from 16 residues. CDR1 and CDR2 (germline): LGHDT, YNNKEL (reference sequence). CDR3 DNA sequence: TGTGCCAGCAGCCGGGAGGCAGGGTCCTATAATTCACCCCTCCACTTT. Translated, it gives CASSREAGSYNSPLHF.

The chain links TRBV14 to TRBJ1-1; D ambiguous. This CDR3 region has 12 residues. V was cut by 3 bases and J by 6 bases, with 8 bases left in between. Germline V gene sequence: CDR1 SGHDN, CDR2 FVKESK. DNA for the CDR3: TGTGCCAGCAGCCAGCCCGGTCCTGAAGCTTTCTTT. Translating gives CASSQPGPEAFF.

The genes are TRBV21-1 and TRBJ1-5; the table names TRBD1, a call not compared with the DNA. TRBV21-1 is marked as a pseudogene. This CDR3 region has 16 residues. The CDR3 DNA is TGTGCCAGCAGCAAATGCAGGGTGACCTATAATCAGCCCCAGCATTTT. Amino acids: CASSKCRVTYNQPQHF.

The chain recombines TRBV3-1 (or the pseudogene TRBV3-2) with TRBJ1-4; possibly TRBD1 for D (6 bases). CDR1 and CDR2 from the germline V gene are LGHDT and YNNKEL (reference sequence). V was shortened by 8 bases and J by 7 bases, with 11 bases between the two germline ends. The CDR3 totals 12 residues. This CDR3 is CASGSRGEKLFF. The CDR3 coding sequence is TGTGCCAGCGGATCCAGGGGTGAAAAACTGTTTTTT.

V gene TRBV7-8 combines with J gene TRBJ1-6; 9 nucleotides agree with TRBD1. Germline V lookup: CDR1 SGHVS, CDR2 FQNEAQ. V was clipped by 3 bases and J by 9 bases; unmatched bases: 3. The CDR3 spans 14 residues. CDR3 loop: CASSFGTGSSPLHF. CDR3 nucleotide sequence: TGTGCCAGCAGCTTCGGGACAGGGTCTTCACCCCTCCACTTT. The whole variable domain, filled in from reference TRBV7-8 and TRBJ1-6, reads GAGVSQSPRYKVAKRGQDVALRCDPISGHVSLFWYQQALGQGPEFLTYFQNEAQLDKSGLPSDRFFAERPEGSVSTLKIQRTQQEDSAVYLCASSFGTGSSPLHFGNGTRLTVT.

This clone is classed as medium-sized. The V and J genes are TRBV19 and TRBJ1-4; D remains ambiguous. The CDR3 totals 14 residues. The germline CDR1 and CDR2 sequences are LNHDA and SQIVND (reference sequence). Trimming pared 3 bases from V and 8 bases from J, leaving 13 bases between. The CDR3 DNA reads as TGTGCCAGTAGTATGGCCAGGTTCGGCGAAAAACTGTTTTTT. Amino acid sequence: CASSMARFGEKLFF.

CDR3 region: CASSPGDRSYVQINSPLHF. The CDR3 nucleotides are TGTGCCAGCAGCCCAGGGGACAGGTCTTACGTGCAAATTAATTCACCCCTCCACTTT. This chain joins TRBV11-2 and TRBJ1-6; the match to TRBD1 covers 8 bases. The CDR3 is 19 residues long. CDR1 SGHAT and CDR2 FQNNGV come from the germline V gene. With V trimmed by 5 bases and J by 6 bases, 18 bases remained unmatched. Together with reference TRBV11-2 and TRBJ1-6, the CDR3 gives the full variable domain: EAGVAQSPRYKIIEKRQSVAFWCNPISGHATLYWYQQILGQGPKLLIQFQNNGVVDDSQLPKDRFSAERLKGVDSTLKIQPAKLEDSAVYLCASSPGDRSYVQINSPLHFGNGTRLTVT.

The V call is TRBV6-5, the J call TRBJ2-7; tentatively, D is TRBD1 (5 bases). With 8 bases removed from V and 0 bases from J, the gap between germline ends came to 14 bases. The CDR3 has 14 residues. Germline loops: CDR1 MNHEY, CDR2 SVGAGI. The CDR3 bases are TGTGCCAGCCCGGGTCAGGGTCGCTCCTACGAGCAGTACGTC. This sequence encodes CASPGQGRSYEQYV.

The rearrangement joins TRBV18 to TRBJ2-3, with 8 bases lining up with TRBD2. This CDR3 spans 17 amino acids. Trimming at V came to 3 bases and at J to 0 bases, leaving 8 bases not matched to a gene. CDR1 and CDR2 (germline): KGHSH, LQKENI. For the CDR3, the DNA is TGTGCCAGCTCACCGCGGGGGGTGGGGCTGAGCACAGATACGCAGTATTTT. Protein: CASSPRGVGLSTDTQYF.

This clone was recorded a few times. This rearrangement joins TRBV7-2 to TRBJ2-1; D may be TRBD2 (5 bases). Trimming left V 5 bases short and J 3 bases short, with 8 bases between. The CDR3 covers 13 residues. The germline V gene encodes CDR1 SGHTA and CDR2 FQGNSA. CDR3 region: CASSPAGYNEQFF. CDR3 nucleotide sequence: TGTGCCAGCAGCCCGGCGGGCTACAATGAGCAGTTCTTC.

This chain links TRBV4-2 with TRBJ1-5; 8 bases are shared with TRBD1. CDR3 length: 15 residues. Germline V CDR1 and CDR2: LGHNA, YNFKEQ. The ends lost 0 bases at V and 5 bases at J; junction bases unmatched: 3. CDR3 loop: CASSQDPGGDQPQHF. In DNA, the CDR3 is TGTGCCAGCAGCCAAGATCCAGGGGGCGATCAGCCCCAGCATTTT.

The chain is built from TRBV18 and TRBJ1-2; a weak D match, TRBD1 (5 bases). V lost 3 bases to trimming and J lost 2 bases, with 10 bases between them. CDR3 length: 14 amino acids. The germline V gene has CDR1 KGHSH and CDR2 LQKENI. For the CDR3, the DNA is TGTGCCAGCTCACCGCAGGGCGTAAACTATGGCTACACCTTC. It encodes CASSPQGVNYGYTF.